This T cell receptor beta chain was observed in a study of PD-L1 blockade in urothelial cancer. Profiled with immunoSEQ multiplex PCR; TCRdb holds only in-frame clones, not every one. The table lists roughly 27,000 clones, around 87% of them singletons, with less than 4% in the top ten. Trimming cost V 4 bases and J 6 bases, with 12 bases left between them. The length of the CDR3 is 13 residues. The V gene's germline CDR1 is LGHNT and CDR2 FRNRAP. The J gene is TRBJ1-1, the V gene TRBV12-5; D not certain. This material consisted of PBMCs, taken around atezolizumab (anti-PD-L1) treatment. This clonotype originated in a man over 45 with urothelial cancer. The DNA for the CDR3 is TGTGCTAGTGGTTCGTCGTTGCGGGCTGAAGCTTTCTTT. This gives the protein CASGSSLRAEAFF. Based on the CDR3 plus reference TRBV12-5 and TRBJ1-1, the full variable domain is DARVTQTPRHKVTEMGQEVTMRCQPILGHNTVFWYRQTMMQGLELLAYFRNRAPLDDSGMPKDRFSAEMPDATLATLKIQPSEPRDSAVYFCASGSSLRAEAFFGQGTRLTVV.